These 18 T cell receptor beta chains share one sample of origin, sequenced in a study of somatic mutations in cytotoxic T cells in rheumatoid arthritis. Measured with immunoSEQ multiplex PCR; TCRdb has only the in-frame clones, and not every one. The sample contains approximately 17,000 clones, just under 80% of which appear only once. Material for sequencing was CD8+ T cells sorted from blood. These receptors were taken from an adult with rheumatoid arthritis.

The chain recombines TRBV28 with TRBJ1-4; D unresolved. V lost 2 bases, J lost 8 bases, and 30 bases lay in between. This CDR3 contains 20 residues. Germline-derived CDR1 and CDR2 are MDHEN and SYDVKM. The CDR3 DNA reads as TGTGCCAGCAGTTTAGGTAATGTCCGGCTCGGGTCGGACGTCGGAGAAAAACTGTTTTTT. Translated: CASSLGNVRLGSDVGEKLFF.

J is TRBJ1-1 and V is TRBV6-1, with no clear D. Germline CDR1 is MNHNS and CDR2 is SASEGT. Trimming removed 5 bases at V and 0 bases at J, with 10 bases between. The CDR3 spans 14 residues. CDR3 amino acids: CASSLSRLNTEAFF. The CDR3 DNA sequence: TGTGCCAGCAGTTTATCAAGGTTGAACACTGAAGCTTTCTTT.

The gene calls are TRBV29-1 and TRBJ1-2; D gene ambiguous. The V gene lost 4 bases and the J gene lost 3 bases, with 6 bases spanning the gap. The germline gives CDR1 SQVTM, CDR2 ANQGSEA. The CDR3 sequence is 11 residues long. DNA of the CDR3: TGCAGCGTTGTGGGAGACTATGGCTACACCTTC. Translated: CSVVGDYGYTF.

The V and J genes are TRBV9 and TRBJ2-3; D possibly uses TRBD1 or TRBD2 (5 bases each). Germline V gene sequence: CDR1 SGDLS, CDR2 YYNGEE. The CDR3 covers 14 residues. V dropped 3 bases and J dropped 0 bases, with 8 bases sitting between them. Here the CDR3 DNA reads TGTGCCAGCAGCGGAGGGGCCAGCACAGATACGCAGTATTTT. It encodes CASSGGASTDTQYF.

This clone was seen a few times. Relative to the germline gene, one junction end is altered; a read error may explain this. The chain links TRBV7-9 to TRBJ1-1; D uncertain. This CDR3 is built from 11 residues. Germline CDR1 SEHNR, CDR2 FQNEAQ (reference sequence). For the CDR3, the DNA is TGTGCCAGCAGCTTAGGGCTGGTCCGGACCTTT. Residues: CASSLGLVRTF.

V gene TRBV4-2 combines with J gene TRBJ2-7; D is uncertain. V was trimmed by 6 bases and J by 2 bases, leaving 11 bases between them. CDR1 is LGHNA, CDR2 YNFKEQ, per germline. CDR3 length: 13 amino acids. The CDR3 DNA follows: TGTGCCAGCAGTCACGGGTGGACCTACGAGCAGTACTTC. Translation: CASSHGWTYEQYF.

V is TRBV30 and J is TRBJ2-1; TRBD2 is a possible D gene (5 bases). The germline gives CDR1 GTSNPN, CDR2 SVGIG (reference sequence). The CDR3 has 15 amino acids. Trimming cost V 5 bases and J 0 bases, with 14 bases left between them. As DNA, the CDR3 is TGTGCCTGGGTGACGGGGTCTAACTCCTACAATGAGCAGTTCTTC. Translated: CAWVTGSNSYNEQFF.

This clone was counted between two and nine times. The chain combines TRBV2 with TRBJ1-6, with D unresolved. Trimming took 9 bases from V and 5 from J, leaving 2 bases between them. Germline CDR1 and CDR2: SNHLY and FYNNEI. This CDR3 is built from 10 residues. The CDR3 coding sequence is TGTGCCAGTCATAATTCACCCCTCCACTTT. It encodes CASHNSPLHF.

The chain recombines TRBV10-1 with TRBJ1-2; D possibly corresponds to TRBD1 (6 bases). V was clipped by 8 bases and J by 5 bases, with 15 bases between them. The germline V gene encodes CDR1 WNHNN and CDR2 SYGVQD (reference sequence). The CDR3 totals 13 residues. CDR3 DNA sequence: TGCGCCAGCGCCGACACCCAGGGGTATGGCTACACCTTC. Translated: CASADTQGYGYTF.

V is TRBV28 and J is TRBJ1-1; no clear D. Per the germline V gene, CDR1 is MDHEN and CDR2 is SYDVKM. The CDR3 is 14 amino acids. V lost 7 bases, J lost 1 base, and 13 bases lay in between. The CDR3 region has the DNA TGTGCCAGCAAGGAGGGTTTCTCGAACACTGAAGCTTTCTTT. As protein: CASKEGFSNTEAFF.

CDR3 sequence (DNA): TGTGCCAGCAGTCCCCGGAGGAGTCTAGCCAAAAACATTCAGTACTTC. It codes for CASSPRRSLAKNIQYF. This chain joins TRBV27 and TRBJ2-4; perhaps TRBD2 as D (5 bases). Germline V gives CDR1 MNHEY, CDR2 SMNVEV (reference sequence). V lost 5 bases and J 0 bases, leaving 14 bases between the germline ends. The CDR3 runs 16 residues.

The chain has TRBV18 and TRBJ1-5; weak D call: TRBD1 (6 bases). Trimming pared 6 bases from V and 5 bases from J, leaving 17 bases between. Germline CDR1 is KGHSH and CDR2 is LQKENI. The CDR3 runs to 15 residues. CDR3 sequence: CASSQTGNGDQPQHF. CDR3 in DNA: TGTGCCAGCTCGCAAACAGGGAACGGGGATCAGCCCCAGCATTTT.

J is TRBJ1-4 and V is TRBV1. TRBV1 is a pseudogene segment. The CDR3 loop spans 19 amino acids. The CDR3, as DNA: TGCACCAGCAGCAATCTGCCTGGGGGGGGCTCGCCTTATAATGAAAAACTGTTTTTT. This gives the protein CTSSNLPGGGSPYNEKLFF.

The chain uses TRBV6-5 and TRBJ1-4; possible D gene TRBD1, 5 bases. This CDR3 is 16 amino acids long. Germline CDR1 MNHEY, CDR2 SVGAGI. Between the trimmed V and J ends, which lost 0 bases and 7 bases, there was a span of 15 bases. The CDR3 coding sequence is TGTGCCAGCAGTTACTCTCCCCCCGGGGGGGGTGAAAAACTGTTTTTT. Protein product: CASSYSPPGGGEKLFF.

CDR3: CASCRDRVSYNEQFF. In DNA, the CDR3 is TGTGCCAGCTGCCGGGACAGGGTTTCCTACAATGAGCAGTTCTTC. V usage is TRBV6-1 and J usage is TRBJ2-1, with 9 nucleotides matching TRBD1. Germline trimming cut 8 bases from V and 1 base from J; bases unmatched to any gene: 6. This CDR3 is built from 15 residues. Germline-derived CDR1 and CDR2 are MNHNS and SASEGT.

This sequence joins TRBV9 and TRBJ2-2; 12 bases match TRBD2. V shed 0 bases and J 1 base; nucleotides not matched to a gene: 7. The CDR3 sequence is 19 residues long. Germline V gene data show CDR1 as SGDLS and CDR2 as YYNGEE. CDR3 bases: TGTGCCAGCAGCGTAGGTCTAGCGGGGGGGTCGCGGAACACCGGGGAGCTGTTTTTT. It yields the protein CASSVGLAGGSRNTGELFF.

The genes are TRBV12-5 and TRBJ1-1; TRBD1 is a possible D gene (6 bases). The V end was cut by 0 bases, the J end by 3 bases, with 11 bases between. The CDR3 spans 15 residues. The germline V gene encodes CDR1 LGHNT and CDR2 FRNRAP. DNA of the CDR3: TGTGCTAGTGGTTTGGTTGCGGGGGCGTACACTGAAGCTTTCTTT. Amino acids: CASGLVAGAYTEAFF.

This chain connects TRBV9 to TRBJ1-2, with 7 bases identical to TRBD1. V was clipped by 3 bases and J by 7 bases; unmatched bases: 0. The germline V gene encodes CDR1 SGDLS and CDR2 YYNGEE. The CDR3 sequence is 11 residues long. The CDR3 reads CASSAGGGYTF. The CDR3 nucleotides are TGTGCCAGCAGCGCAGGGGGTGGCTACACCTTC.